The clone carrying this T cell receptor (beta chain) has a handful of counts. Its antigen is not known. TCRdb used MiXCR to reprocess the 5' RACE reads, holding one entry per CDR3 protein. The sample consists of some 110,000 distinct CDR3 sequences, approximately 7% of them appearing once. The data originate from a study of T cells after yellow fever vaccination. Study-wide findings and caveats: Some clonotypes were seen in both the CD4 and the CD8 compartments. These made up a small share and likely arose from convergent recombination. From the bulk population, abundant clonotypes could contaminate and appear within FACS-sorted repertoires.

Unmatched junction bases numbered 18, after V lost 6 bases and J lost 3 bases. This CDR3 is 19 amino acids long. The chain employs TRBV12-3 or TRBV12-4 and TRBJ1-1, with 11 bases aligning to TRBD1. This specimen was CD4+ T cells sorted from PBMCs, taken 10 to 11 days after the first yellow fever vaccination. The TCR was taken from a man between 18 and 29 years old who received the YFV17D yellow fever vaccine. The chain's CDR3 is CASSPTSSGTGGLDTEAFF. The DNA of the CDR3 is TGTGCCAGCAGCCCAACATCATCCGGGACAGGGGGATTAGACACTGAAGCTTTCTTT.